Many counts were recorded for the clone carrying this TCR beta chain. Time point noted: newly diagnosed GD, antithyroid drugs for less than 3 months. The TCR library used RNA extracted from PBMCs. Approximately 9 milliliters of peripheral blood went into EDTA tubes. CDR1 is MNHNS, CDR2 SASEGT, per germline. V lost 6 bases and J lost 4; bases outside the gene matches: 3. The CDR3 loop spans 14 amino acids. The data were obtained in a study of regulatory T cells in long-lasting Graves disease. Study at large: Graves' cases, newly diagnosed, had used antithyroid drugs under 3 months.

CDR3-region Arm-PCR and iRepertoire HTBI primers produced the TCR beta libraries. MiXCR, applied by TCRdb to the multiplex PCR reads, yields one record per CDR3 protein. The table lists about 540,000 distinct CDR3 sequences, roughly 12% of them singletons, with 10% in the top ten. The sample also formed part of further work on T cells in Graves' hyperthyroidism and ophthalmopathy.

The rearrangement uses TRBV6-1 and TRBJ1-5, with 10 bases aligning to TRBD1. The sequence was collected from a man aged 25 to 40 with Graves disease. The sequenced sample was peripheral blood mononuclear cells (PBMCs), obtained at new diagnosis, from a patient treated with antithyroid drugs. DNA for the CDR3: TGTGCCAGCAGCCTGGACAGGGGGAATCAGCCCCAGCATTTT. Translating gives CASSLDRGNQPQHF.